This T cell receptor (beta chain) is from a study of blood T cell repertoires in COVID-19. In the study overall: Researchers got acute and convalescent COVID-19 samples from the United States, Italy and Spain. Sources were T cells, B-cell-depleted T cells, or PBMCs; the material itself was cDNA or gDNA.

Germline V CDR1 and CDR2: SGHDN, FVKESK. CDR3 size: 16 residues. V lost 4 bases and J lost 0, with 15 bases in between. Authors' methods: Researchers report that nucleated cell counts were estimated from reference gene primer amplification. Libraries were prepared by immunoSEQ multiplex PCR; TCRdb keeps only in-frame clonotypes and omits some of them. The D gene and trimming were derived from the DNA, and the V and J assignments and clone size from that table. This table holds more than 200,000 clones, about nine tenths found once. The clonotype comes from a man in his fifties or sixties with acute or convalescent COVID-19. The specimen sequenced was peripheral blood. The rearrangement joins TRBV14 to TRBJ1-1, with D perhaps matching TRBD1 (5 bases). As DNA, the CDR3 is TGTGCCAGCAGCCCTCCGGGGGGACTCATGAACACTGAAGCTTTCTTT. Its translation is CASSPPGGLMNTEAFF.